A single sample is the source of the 14 T cell receptor beta chains below, sequenced in a study of vaccination and CD4 T cells after COVID-19 (dated by TCRdb to the early 2020s). The library was produced with PCR. The sequencer listed for this sample is Illumina iSeq 100. TCRdb reran the public reads through fastp at Q25 and MiXCR, keeping productive beta chains. For every CDR3 protein sequence, its rows merge into one entry that carries the most common genes and DNA. This sample gives around 20,000 distinct CDR3 sequences in total; under 75% of them show up just once. About 1% of the sample belongs to the ten largest clones. Sample: CD4+ T cells from blood, taken before SARS-CoV-2 vaccination. The origin of the receptors is a human donor who had recovered from COVID-19.

This clonotype occurred a few times. V usage is TRBV6-1 and J usage is TRBJ1-2; tentative D call: TRBD1 (5 bases). V was clipped by 8 bases and J by 4 bases, with 14 bases between them. CDR3 length: 13 residues. Germline V lookup: CDR1 MNHNS, CDR2 SASEGT. CDR3 amino acids: CASHSGRVYGYTF. CDR3 nucleotides: TGTGCCAGCCACTCGGGCAGGGTCTATGGCTACACCTTC.

In this sample, this clonotype turned up a few times. The V call is TRBV28, the J call TRBJ1-2; the D is unclear. V shed 5 bases and J shed 2 bases, with 12 bases lying between them. Germline V gene lookup returns CDR1 MDHEN and CDR2 SYDVKM. The CDR3 runs to 14 residues. For the CDR3, the DNA is TGTGCCAGCAGTGCTCGCCCCGACAACTATGGCTACACCTTC. It yields the protein CASSARPDNYGYTF.

This clonotype was picked up a small number of times. The gene calls are TRBV11-2 and TRBJ2-1; perhaps TRBD2 as D (5 bases). V dropped 7 bases and J dropped 6 bases, with 13 bases sitting between them. CDR1 SGHAT and CDR2 FQNNGV come from the germline V gene. The CDR3 length is 13 residues. DNA for the CDR3: TGTGCCAGCACCAAGCTAGCCCCCAATGAGCAGTTCTTC. Translated, it gives CASTKLAPNEQFF.

This chain links TRBV20-1 with TRBJ1-4; no firm D call. V lost 0 bases and J 3 bases, leaving 11 bases between the germline ends. The CDR3 runs 15 residues. Germline V gene sequence: CDR1 DFQATT, CDR2 SNEGSKA (reference sequence). The CDR3 sequence: CSARDLRLSNEKLFF. CDR3 coding DNA: TGCAGTGCTAGAGATCTGAGGCTCTCTAATGAAAAACTGTTTTTT.

The chain couples TRBV27 to TRBJ2-3; D may correspond to TRBD1 or TRBD2 (5 bases each). Germline assignment: CDR1 MNHEY and CDR2 SMNVEV (reference sequence). The CDR3 length is 18 residues. V dropped 6 bases and J dropped 2 bases, with 24 bases sitting between them. Here the CDR3 DNA reads TGTGCCAGCAGCGCGACCCCCCCCGGGACCCAGCCCACAGATACGCAGTATTTT. Its protein product is CASSATPPGTQPTDTQYF.

V usage is TRBV27 and J usage is TRBJ2-7; TRBD1 agrees at 7 bases. The CDR3 runs 13 residues. CDR1 is MNHEY, CDR2 SMNVEV, per germline (reference sequence). Trimming took 6 bases from V and 3 from J; bases not matched to a gene: 5. The CDR3 sequence is CASSQGVRYEQYF. The CDR3 coding sequence is TGTGCCAGCAGCCAGGGGGTACGCTACGAGCAGTACTTC.

This clonotype has just a few counts. This chain uses TRBV7-3 with TRBJ1-6; the D is unclear. Germline V lookup: CDR1 SGHTA, CDR2 FQGTGA. Trimming took off 2 bases at V and 8 bases at J, with 7 bases between the two ends. The CDR3 sequence is 13 residues long. The CDR3 loop is CASSLYRDSPLHF. The CDR3 nucleotides are TGTGCCAGCAGCTTATATCGGGATTCACCCCTCCACTTT.

In DNA, the CDR3 is TGCAGTGCTAGGTGGCAGCCCAACCGCCCACAAGAGACCCAGTACTTC. As protein: CSARWQPNRPQETQYF. V usage is TRBV20-1 and J usage is TRBJ2-5; D gene uncertain. V shed 3 bases and J shed 2 bases, with 19 bases lying between them. Germline V gives CDR1 DFQATT, CDR2 SNEGSKA (reference sequence). This CDR3 has 16 residues.

This clonotype was counted only a few times. The chain links TRBV11-1 to TRBJ2-2, with D possibly TRBD1 on 5 matching bases. V gave up 3 bases and J gave up 0 bases, with 8 bases separating them. Germline V gives CDR1 SGHAT, CDR2 FQDESV (reference sequence). This CDR3 is built from 15 residues. The CDR3 reads CASSLWTTNTGELFF. DNA for the CDR3: TGTGCCAGCAGCTTGTGGACAACGAACACCGGGGAGCTGTTTTTT.

A few counts support this clonotype. CDR3 nucleotide sequence: TGCGCCAGCAGTGACATCCACCAAGAGACCCAGTACTTC. Protein: CASSDIHQETQYF. The V and J genes are TRBV10-1 and TRBJ2-5, with unresolved D. This CDR3 contains 13 residues. Trimming removed 3 bases at V and 0 bases at J, with 5 bases between. Germline CDR1 WNHNN, CDR2 SYGVQD (reference sequence).

This chain joins TRBV20-1 and TRBJ1-4; D might be TRBD1 (5 bases). This CDR3 contains 14 residues. Between the trimmed V and J ends, which lost 3 bases and 7 bases, there was a span of 15 bases. CDR1 is DFQATT and CDR2 is SNEGSKA in the germline V gene (reference sequence). The CDR3 DNA is TGCAGTGCTAGTGAACGGCAGAGGGGTGAAAAACTGTTTTTT. Its protein product is CSASERQRGEKLFF.

V is TRBV6-1 and J is TRBJ1-2, with TRBD1 identical over 7 bases. V was clipped by 5 bases and J by 5 bases; unmatched bases: 8. This CDR3 region has 14 residues. CDR1 is MNHNS, CDR2 SASEGT, per germline. CDR3 nucleotide sequence: TGTGCCAGCAGTCGGGACAGCACGCTATATGGCTACACCTTC. It encodes CASSRDSTLYGYTF.

V is TRBV20-1 and J is TRBJ2-6; TRBD2 aligns across 9 bases. V trimming: 3 bases; J trimming: 0 bases; junction bases outside the gene matches: 0. Germline lookup yields CDR1 DFQATT and CDR2 SNEGSKA (reference sequence). The CDR3 is 15 residues long. The CDR3 nucleotides read TGCAGTGCTAGGACTAGCGGCTCTGGGGCCAACGTCCTGACTTTC. Its protein is CSARTSGSGANVLTF.

The chain employs TRBV4-3 and TRBJ1-1, with 8 bases lining up with TRBD1. Losses at the gene ends were 0 bases for V and 5 bases for J; bases not matched to a gene: 5. Germline CDR1 LGHNA, CDR2 YSLEER. There are 15 residues in the CDR3. DNA for the CDR3: TGCGCCAGCAGCCAAGATCGAGGACAGGGAACTGAAGCTTTCTTT. This gives the protein CASSQDRGQGTEAFF.